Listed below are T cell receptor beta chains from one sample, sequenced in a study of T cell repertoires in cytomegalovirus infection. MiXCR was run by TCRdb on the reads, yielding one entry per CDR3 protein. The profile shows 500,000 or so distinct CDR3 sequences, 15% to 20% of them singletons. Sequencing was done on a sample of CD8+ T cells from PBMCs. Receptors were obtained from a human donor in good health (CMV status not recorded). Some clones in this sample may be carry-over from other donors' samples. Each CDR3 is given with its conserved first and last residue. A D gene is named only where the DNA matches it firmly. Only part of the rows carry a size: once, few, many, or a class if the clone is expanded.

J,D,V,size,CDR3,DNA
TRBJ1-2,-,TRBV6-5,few,CASSPAMWGVNYGYTF,TGTGCCAGCAGTCCAGCGATGTGGGGAGTTAACTATGGCTACACCTTC
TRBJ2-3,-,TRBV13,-,CASSLRTQTQYF,TGTGCCAGCAGCTTACGGACGCAAACGCAGTATTTT
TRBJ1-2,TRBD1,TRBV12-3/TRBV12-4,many,CASSFGTGYGYTF,TGTGCCAGCAGTTTCGGGACAGGCTATGGCTACACCTTC
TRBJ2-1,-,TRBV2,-,CASRGVEQFF,TGTGCCAGCCGGGGAGTGGAGCAGTTCTTC
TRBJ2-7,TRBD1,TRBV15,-,CATSTERKDRRSYEQYF,TGTGCCACCAGCACCGAAAGAAAGGACAGGCGTTCCTACGAGCAGTACTTC
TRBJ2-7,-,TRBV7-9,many,CASSTTLSPLYEQYF,TGTGCCAGCAGCACCACCCTATCGCCTCTATACGAGCAGTACTTC
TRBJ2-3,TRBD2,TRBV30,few,CALTGSGSTLDTQYF,TGTGCCCTCACCGGTAGCGGGAGTACTTTAGATACGCAGTATTTT
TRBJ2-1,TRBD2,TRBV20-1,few,CSASRREGWYNEQFF,TGCAGTGCTAGTCGGCGGGAGGGTTGGTACAATGAGCAGTTCTTC
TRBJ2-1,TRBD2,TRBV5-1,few,CASSLGASGANEQFF,TGCGCCAGCAGCTTGGGCGCTAGCGGGGCCAATGAGCAGTTCTTC
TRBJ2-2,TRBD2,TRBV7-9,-,CASSSSGSENTGELFF,TGTGCCAGCAGCTCTAGCGGGTCGGAGAACACCGGGGAGCTGTTTTTT